This TCR beta chain was found in a study of shared T cell receptors in the human thymus. The method was immunoSEQ multiplex PCR; TCRdb's version includes in-frame clones alone and lacks a portion of them. The sample yields about 380,000 clones, approximately 95% seen once. The germline V gene has CDR1 SNHLY and CDR2 FYNNEI. The CDR3 has 15 amino acids. The V segment lost 1 base and the J segment 4 bases; nucleotides outside the gene matches: 6. This sequence originates from a human donor. The chain recombines TRBV2 with TRBJ2-7; 8 positions agree with TRBD2. Sequencing used thymocytes. Written as DNA, the CDR3 is TGTGCCAGCAGTGAAGGAAGCGGGAGTACGTACGAGCAGTACTTC. Translating it yields CASSEGSGSTYEQYF. The whole variable domain, remainder taken from reference TRBV2 and TRBJ2-7, is EPEVTQTPSHQVTQMGQEVILRCVPISNHLYFYWYRQILGQKVEFLVSFYNNEISEKSEIFDDQFSVERPDGSNFTLKIRSTKLEDSAMYFCASSEGSGSTYEQYFGPGTRLTVT.